This is a list of T cell receptor beta chains from one sample in a study of blood T cell repertoires in COVID-19. Sequenced by immunoSEQ multiplex PCR; TCRdb stores in-frame clones only, minus some. The sample yields approximately 120,000 clones, about 83% seen once. Sequenced input: peripheral blood. These receptors originate from a human donor in a cohort sampled during active COVID-19. CDR3s include the opening cysteine and the closing phenylalanine or tryptophan. D genes are given only for firm matches. Not every row has a clone size; where given, it reads once, few, many or a size class.

D gene	V gene	clone size	J gene	CDR3 protein	CDR3 DNA
TRBD1	TRBV28	once	TRBJ1-4	CASSPDNDRGDEKLFF	TGTGCCAGCAGCCCCGATAACGACAGGGGTGATGAAAAACTGTTTTTT
TRBD1	TRBV6-5	.	TRBJ2-1	CASSQDRGSYNEQFF	TGTGCCAGCAGTCAGGACAGGGGGTCCTACAATGAGCAGTTCTTC
TRBD1	TRBV7-9	.	TRBJ2-7	CASSLAPGTGGSEQYF	TGTGCCAGCAGCTTAGCTCCCGGGACAGGGGGCAGCGAGCAGTACTTC
.	TRBV14	.	TRBJ2-2	CASSLYRAGTGELFF	TGTGCCAGCAGCCTCTACAGGGCGGGCACCGGGGAGCTGTTTTTT
.	TRBV2	.	TRBJ1-6	CASSDLGHSPLHF	TGTGCCAGCAGTGACCTGGGGCATTCACCCCTCCACTTT
TRBD2	TRBV7-9	.	TRBJ2-1	CASSFAPSGSKDEQFF	TGTGCCAGCAGCTTCGCCCCCAGCGGGAGTAAAGATGAGCAGTTCTTC
TRBD2	TRBV4-3	.	TRBJ2-1	CASSQDLRTSNSYNEQFF	TGCGCCAGCAGCCAAGACCTCCGGACTAGCAACTCCTACAATGAGCAGTTCTTC
.	TRBV10-1	.	TRBJ1-3	CASSEQVGTFSGNTIYF	TGCGCCAGCAGTGAACAGGTCGGAACGTTCTCTGGAAACACCATATATTTT
TRBD2	TRBV6-5	.	TRBJ2-7	CASRDTSGRPREQYF	TGTGCCAGCAGGGATACTAGCGGGAGGCCCCGCGAGCAGTACTTC
TRBD2	TRBV5-4	.	TRBJ2-7	CASREGLAGETYEQYF	TGTGCCAGCAGGGAGGGACTAGCGGGAGAAACCTACGAGCAGTACTTC
TRBD1	TRBV29-1	.	TRBJ2-2	CSVEQRTGQNTGELFF	TGCAGCGTCGAACAAAGGACAGGGCAGAACACCGGGGAGCTGTTTTTT
TRBD1	TRBV5-1	.	TRBJ1-1	CASSPDRTSQAFF	TGCGCCAGCAGCCCGGACAGGACATCCCAAGCTTTCTTT
TRBD1	TRBV6-5	few	TRBJ2-7	CASSYAGTGLDEQYF	TGTGCCAGCAGTTACGCCGGGACAGGGTTGGACGAGCAGTACTTC
TRBD1	TRBV6-4	.	TRBJ2-3	CASSEDRGSTDTQYF	TGTGCCAGCAGCGAGGACAGGGGTAGCACAGATACGCAGTATTTT
.	TRBV4-1	.	TRBJ2-1	CASSRDATPSSYNEQFF	TGCGCCAGCAGCCGTGACGCAACCCCTAGCTCCTACAATGAGCAGTTCTTC
.	TRBV5-4	once	TRBJ2-7	CASSIRRDAEQYF	TGTGCCAGCAGCATCCGGAGGGATGCCGAGCAGTACTTC
.	TRBV29-1	.	TRBJ1-4	CSVEVGNSVTEKLFF	TGCAGCGTTGAAGTCGGGAACAGCGTAACTGAAAAACTGTTTTTT
TRBD1	TRBV6-5	few	TRBJ2-7	CASIAGQGGYEQYF	TGTGCCAGCATAGCCGGACAGGGGGGCTACGAGCAGTACTTC
.	TRBV7-9	.	TRBJ1-1	CASTTESLNTEAFF	TGTGCCAGCACCACGGAGAGCCTGAACACTGAAGCTTTCTTT
.	TRBV5-4	.	TRBJ1-1	CASSLRGGSEDAFF	TGTGCCAGCAGCTTAAGGGGCGGGAGCGAGGATGCTTTCTTT
.	TRBV7-9	once	TRBJ1-4	CASSPPLGGNEKLFF	TGTGCCAGCAGCCCCCCCTTGGGGGGAAACGAAAAACTGTTTTTT
.	TRBV5-6	.	TRBJ2-5	CASSFMGRNSQETQYF	TGTGCCAGCAGCTTCATGGGGCGAAACTCCCAAGAGACCCAGTACTTC
.	TRBV11-2	.	TRBJ2-1	CASSLVGRERFF	TGTGCCAGCAGCTTAGTCGGTAGGGAGAGGTTCTTC
.	TRBV9	few	TRBJ2-5	CASSVGMGGVETQYF	TGTGCCAGCAGCGTAGGAATGGGGGGAGTAGAGACCCAGTACTTC
TRBD1	TRBV19	.	TRBJ2-2	CASLIRDRGYPGELFF	TGTGCCAGTCTAATCCGGGACAGGGGCTATCCCGGGGAGCTGTTTTTT
.	TRBV9	.	TRBJ1-2	CASSVRDTSYGYTF	TGTGCCAGCAGCGTACGGGACACCAGCTATGGCTACACCTTC
.	TRBV4-2	.	TRBJ1-5	CASSQGWRVGNQPQHF	TGTGCCAGCAGCCAAGGCTGGAGGGTTGGGAATCAGCCCCAGCATTTT
TRBD2	TRBV6-5	.	TRBJ2-5	CASSQLAGGKETQYF	TGTGCCAGCAGTCAACTAGCGGGTGGGAAGGAGACCCAGTACTTC
.	TRBV29-1	.	TRBJ2-7	CSVGSTGAREQYF	TGCAGCGTTGGCTCTACGGGTGCCCGGGAGCAGTACTTC
.	TRBV18	.	TRBJ2-1	CASSTTGSGKNEQFF	TGTGCCAGCTCAACTACAGGGTCAGGAAAAAATGAGCAGTTCTTC
.	TRBV11-2	.	TRBJ1-6	CASSSGRGGPEFRAPLHF	TGTGCCAGCAGCTCCGGCCGGGGAGGCCCCGAGTTTAGGGCGCCCCTCCACTTT
.	TRBV11-2	.	TRBJ2-1	CASSLDSVRRSPRSYNEQFF	TGTGCCAGCAGCTTAGATTCAGTGAGAAGGAGCCCTCGGTCATACAATGAGCAGTTCTTC
.	TRBV18	.	TRBJ2-5	CASSPPTEQETQYF	TGTGCCAGCTCACCACCGACAGAACAAGAGACCCAGTACTTC
TRBD1	TRBV25-1	once	TRBJ2-3	CASGGTGPTDTQYF	TGTGCCAGCGGGGGGACAGGGCCCACAGATACGCAGTATTTT
TRBD2	TRBV13	.	TRBJ2-1	CASSPRWTSEDSYNEQFF	TGTGCCAGCAGCCCAAGATGGACTAGCGAAGACTCCTACAATGAGCAGTTCTTC
TRBD1	TRBV2	.	TRBJ1-4	CASSDRGTGGEKLFF	TGTGCCAGCAGTGATCGGGGGACAGGAGGCGAAAAACTGTTTTTT
.	TRBV9	.	TRBJ2-5	CASSRGGGAWQETQYF	TGTGCCAGCAGCCGAGGAGGGGGCGCATGGCAAGAGACCCAGTACTTC
.	TRBV2	.	TRBJ2-3	CASARRPSELSTDTQYF	TGTGCCAGCGCCCGGAGGCCTAGCGAGCTCTCCACAGATACGCAGTATTTT
TRBD2	TRBV30	.	TRBJ2-5	CAWNRGGPQETQYF	TGTGCCTGGAACCGCGGGGGACCCCAAGAGACCCAGTACTTC
.	TRBV7-9	.	TRBJ2-7	CASSFSGLNYEQYF	TGTGCCAGCAGCTTCTCCGGACTAAACTACGAGCAGTACTTC
.	TRBV7-2	.	TRBJ2-1	CASKRRDYNEQFF	TGTGCCAGCAAACGGCGGGATTACAATGAGCAGTTCTTC